This T cell receptor (beta chain) comes out of a study of blood T cell repertoires in COVID-19. Study overall: The United States, Italy and Spain were the sources of the acute and convalescent COVID-19 samples. Sources were T cells, B-cell-depleted T cells, or PBMCs; the material itself was cDNA or gDNA.

Germline-derived CDR1 and CDR2 are SNHLY and FYNNEI. Trimming cost V 6 bases and J 3 bases; bases outside gene matches: 5. The CDR3 covers 15 residues. Clones were read by immunoSEQ multiplex PCR, and TCRdb kept only the in-frame ones, dropping some. In the table there are some 170,000 clones, approximately 85% of which are singletons. The clonotype was recovered from a woman aged 60-70 years with acute or convalescent COVID-19. The sample consisted of peripheral blood. V and J are TRBV2 and TRBJ1-4, with 9 bases fitting TRBD1. The CDR3 region has the DNA TGTGCCAGCAGGGGCGACAGGGGGGCTAATGAAAAACTGTTTTTT. Translation: CASRGDRGANEKLFF.